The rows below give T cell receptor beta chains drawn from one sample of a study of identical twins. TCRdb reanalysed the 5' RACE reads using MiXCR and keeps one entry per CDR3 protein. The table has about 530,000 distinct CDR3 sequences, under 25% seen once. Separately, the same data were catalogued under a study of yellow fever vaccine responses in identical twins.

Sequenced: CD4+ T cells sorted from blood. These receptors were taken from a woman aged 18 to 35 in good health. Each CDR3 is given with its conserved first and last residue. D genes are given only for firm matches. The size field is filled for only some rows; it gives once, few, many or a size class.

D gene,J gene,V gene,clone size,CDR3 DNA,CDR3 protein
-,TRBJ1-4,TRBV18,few,TGTGCCAGCTCACCATCACTTGCAACTAATGAAAAACTGTTTTTT,CASSPSLATNEKLFF
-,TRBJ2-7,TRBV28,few,TGTGCCAGCAGCATGACCGGGACACAATCCTACGAGCAGTACTTC,CASSMTGTQSYEQYF
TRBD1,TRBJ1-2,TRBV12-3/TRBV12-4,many,TGTGCCAGCAGCCAGGACAGGGGGAAGCGTGGCTACACCTTC,CASSQDRGKRGYTF
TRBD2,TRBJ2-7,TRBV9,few,TGTGCCAGCAGCGAGGGACTAGCGGAGATCTACGAGCAGTACTTC,CASSEGLAEIYEQYF
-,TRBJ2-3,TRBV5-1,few,TGCGCCAGCAGGCCGGATTGGGGCCCAGATACGCAGTATTTT,CASRPDWGPDTQYF
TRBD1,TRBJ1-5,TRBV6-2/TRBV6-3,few,TGTGCCAGCAGTAGACAGGGGGTCGGACAGCCCCAGCATTTT,CASSRQGVGQPQHF
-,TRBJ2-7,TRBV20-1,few,TGCAGTGCTAGAGATGAGACTAGACCCTACGAGCAGTACTTC,CSARDETRPYEQYF
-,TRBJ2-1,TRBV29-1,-,TGCAGCGTTGAGGATCGAGGGGGAGGCTTGAATGAGCAGTTCTTC,CSVEDRGGGLNEQFF
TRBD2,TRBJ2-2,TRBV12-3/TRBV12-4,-,TGTGCCAGCCTGAGGGCAATACTAGCGGGGGGCGCCCATAGCCACGGGGAGCTGTTTTTT,CASLRAILAGGAHSHGELFF
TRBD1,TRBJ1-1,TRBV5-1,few,TGCGCCAGCAGCCCCCAGGGGACAGGGGTCGTCTGGGGAGCTTTCTTT,CASSPQGTGVVWGAFF
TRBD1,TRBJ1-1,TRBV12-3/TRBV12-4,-,TGTGCCAGCAGCTTGCGACAGGGGGCGCCGAACACTGAAGCTTTCTTT,CASSLRQGAPNTEAFF